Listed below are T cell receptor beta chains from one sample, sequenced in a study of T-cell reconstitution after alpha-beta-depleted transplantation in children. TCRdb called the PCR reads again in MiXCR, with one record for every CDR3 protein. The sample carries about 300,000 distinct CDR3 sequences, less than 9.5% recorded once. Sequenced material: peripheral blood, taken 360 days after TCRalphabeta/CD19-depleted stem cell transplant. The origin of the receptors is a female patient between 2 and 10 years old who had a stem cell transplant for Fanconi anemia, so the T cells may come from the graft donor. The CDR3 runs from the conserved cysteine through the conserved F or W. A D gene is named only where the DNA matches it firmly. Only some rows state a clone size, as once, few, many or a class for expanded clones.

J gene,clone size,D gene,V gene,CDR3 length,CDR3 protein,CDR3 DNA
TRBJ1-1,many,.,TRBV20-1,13,CSAARGGNTEAFF,TGCAGTGCTGCGCGCGGTGGGAACACTGAAGCTTTCTTT
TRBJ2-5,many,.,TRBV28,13,CASSTDRRETQYF,TGTGCCAGCAGTACGGACAGAAGGGAGACCCAGTACTTC
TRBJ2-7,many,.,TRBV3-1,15,CASSRGTSAVHEQYF,TGTGCCAGCAGCCGCGGGACTTCAGCGGTCCACGAGCAGTACTTC
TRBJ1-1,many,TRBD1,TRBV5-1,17,CASSAYAPGQGSTEAFF,TGCGCCAGCAGCGCTTACGCACCGGGACAGGGTTCCACTGAAGCTTTCTTT
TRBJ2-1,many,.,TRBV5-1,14,CASSLGPANNEQFF,TGCGCCAGCAGCTTGGGGCCGGCGAACAATGAGCAGTTCTTC
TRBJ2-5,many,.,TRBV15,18,CATSRDARGPLKDGTQYF,TGTGCCACCAGCAGAGATGCGCGGGGGCCCCTGAAAGATGGAACCCAGTACTTC
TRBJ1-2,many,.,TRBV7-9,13,CASSLDGVYGYTF,TGTGCCAGCAGCCTCGACGGCGTCTATGGCTACACCTTC
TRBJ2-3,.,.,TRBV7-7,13,CASSSYLTDTQYF,TGTGCCAGCAGCTCCTACCTTACAGATACGCAGTATTTT
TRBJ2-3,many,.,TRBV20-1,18,CSARDPNGRFTGTDTQYF,TGCAGTGCTAGAGATCCTAATGGTCGTTTCACTGGCACAGATACGCAGTATTTT
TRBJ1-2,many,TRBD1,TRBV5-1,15,CASSPTRQGHYGYTF,TGCGCCAGCAGCCCAACCCGACAGGGGCACTATGGCTACACCTTC
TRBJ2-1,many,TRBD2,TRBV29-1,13,CSVEPSGRFEQFF,TGCAGCGTTGAGCCTAGCGGGAGATTTGAGCAGTTCTTC
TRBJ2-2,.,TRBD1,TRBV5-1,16,CASSLPGQGPTGELFF,TGCGCCAGCAGCTTGCCCGGACAGGGTCCCACCGGGGAGCTGTTTTTT
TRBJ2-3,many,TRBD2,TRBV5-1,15,CASMDSGGPPDTQYF,TGCGCCAGCATGGATAGCGGGGGGCCCCCAGATACGCAGTATTTT
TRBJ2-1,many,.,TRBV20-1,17,CSANPHLETSSIYEQFF,TGCAGTGCTAATCCTCATCTCGAGACTAGTTCTATCTATGAGCAGTTCTTC
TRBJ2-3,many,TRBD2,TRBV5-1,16,CASSPPLAGFTDTQYF,TGCGCCAGCAGCCCTCCGTTAGCGGGGTTCACAGATACGCAGTATTTT
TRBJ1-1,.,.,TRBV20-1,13,CSASRRDNTEAFF,TGCAGTGCTTCCCGCAGGGACAACACTGAAGCTTTCTTT
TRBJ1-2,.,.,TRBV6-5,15,CASSYGIWGGYGYTF,TGTGCCAGCAGTTACGGAATCTGGGGCGGCTATGGCTACACCTTC
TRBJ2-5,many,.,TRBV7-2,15,CASSLIRSIQETQYF,TGTGCCAGCAGCTTAATCCGTTCTATCCAAGAGACCCAGTACTTC
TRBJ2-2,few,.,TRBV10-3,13,CAISRDLAGELFF,TGTGCCATCAGCCGGGACTTGGCCGGGGAGCTGTTTTTT
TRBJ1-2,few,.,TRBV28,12,CATDSENYGYTF,TGTGCCACGGACAGCGAAAACTATGGCTACACCTTC
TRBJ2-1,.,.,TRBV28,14,CASSWQGRFNEQFF,TGTGCCAGCAGTTGGCAGGGGAGGTTCAATGAGCAGTTCTTC
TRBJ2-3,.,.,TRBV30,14,CAWDASFGTDTQYF,TGTGCCTGGGACGCTAGTTTTGGCACAGATACGCAGTATTTT
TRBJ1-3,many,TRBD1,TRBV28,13,CASRGQSGNTIYF,TGTGCCAGCAGGGGACAGTCTGGAAACACCATATATTTT
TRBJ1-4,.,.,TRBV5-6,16,CASSLTPGGQNEKLFF,TGTGCCAGCAGCTTGACCCCGGGGGGCCAAAATGAAAAACTGTTTTTT
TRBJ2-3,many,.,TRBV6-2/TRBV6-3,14,CASSRGFPTDTQYF,TGTGCCAGCAGTCGGGGGTTCCCCACAGATACGCAGTATTTT
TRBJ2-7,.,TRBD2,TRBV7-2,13,CASSLWGGYEQYF,TGTGCCAGCAGCTTATGGGGGGGCTACGAGCAGTACTTC
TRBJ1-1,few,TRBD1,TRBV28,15,CASRRQGAGGTEAFF,TGTGCCAGCAGGCGACAGGGGGCCGGGGGCACTGAAGCTTTCTTT
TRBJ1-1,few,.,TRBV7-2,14,CASSPAGAETEAFF,TGTGCCAGCAGCCCCGCGGGCGCGGAGACTGAAGCTTTCTTT
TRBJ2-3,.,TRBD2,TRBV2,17,CASMLSREGRSTDTQYF,TGTGCCAGCATGTTGTCGCGGGAGGGAAGGAGCACAGATACGCAGTATTTT
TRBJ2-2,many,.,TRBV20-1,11,CSARGSGELFF,TGCAGTGCTAGAGGCTCCGGGGAGCTGTTTTTT
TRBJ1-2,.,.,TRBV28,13,CASAETLHYGYTF,TGTGCCAGCGCCGAGACTCTCCACTATGGCTACACCTTC
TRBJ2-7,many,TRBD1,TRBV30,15,CAWSVADRAAYEQYF,TGTGCCTGGAGTGTAGCCGACAGGGCGGCCTACGAGCAGTACTTC
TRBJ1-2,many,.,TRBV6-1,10,CASDLRTDTF,TGTGCCAGCGACTTAAGGACAGACACCTTC
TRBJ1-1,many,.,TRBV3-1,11,CASGDTGKAFF,TGTGCCAGCGGGGATACAGGGAAAGCTTTCTTT
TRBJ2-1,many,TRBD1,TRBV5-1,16,CASSSPSGTVYNEQFF,TGCGCCAGCAGCTCCCCATCGGGGACAGTGTACAATGAGCAGTTCTTC
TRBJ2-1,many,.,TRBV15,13,CATSRDRGSEQFF,TGTGCCACCAGCAGGGACAGAGGAAGTGAGCAGTTCTTC
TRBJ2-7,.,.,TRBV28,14,CASSLSPGPYEQYF,TGTGCCAGCAGTTTATCCCCAGGCCCCTACGAGCAGTACTTC